The 14 T cell receptor beta chains below were found in one sample sequenced in a study of Graves' ophthalmopathy and Graves' hyperthyroidism. TCR beta CDR3 regions were amplified from RNA transcripts. RT-PCR was first run with HTBI primers, then multiplex PCR in a second round. TCRdb recomputed calls from the multiplex PCR reads with MiXCR, one row per CDR3 protein. The data show 23,000 or so distinct CDR3 sequences, with almost 50% seen just once and about 5.9% held by the top ten. The sequenced material came from peripheral blood. These receptor sequences come from an adult woman with stable Graves' hyperthyroidism.

This clonotype was seen at least ten times. The chain has TRBV27 and TRBJ2-7, with a weak D call TRBD2 (6 bases). This CDR3 is built from 13 residues. CDR1 is MNHEY and CDR2 is SMNVEV in the germline V gene (reference sequence). V lost 8 bases, J lost 2 bases, and 13 bases lay in between. CDR3 DNA sequence: TGTGCCAGCCGGGGGACGGCAGCCTACGAGCAGTACTTC. Translated, it gives CASRGTAAYEQYF.

This clonotype has only a few counts. CDR3 in DNA: TGTGCCAGTAGTGCCGACGCTAGCACCTCCTACAATGAGCAGTTCTTC. Amino acids: CASSADASTSYNEQFF. The gene calls are TRBV19 and TRBJ2-1; a weak D match, TRBD2 (5 bases). The V end was cut by 5 bases, the J end by 0 bases, with 14 bases between. The CDR3 covers 16 residues. Germline V gene data show CDR1 as LNHDA and CDR2 as SQIVND (reference sequence).

The V and J genes are TRBV29-1 and TRBJ2-1; 13 positions match TRBD2. V was clipped by 5 bases and J by 7 bases; unmatched bases: 14. CDR1 is SQVTM, CDR2 ANQGSEA, per germline. The CDR3 sequence is 17 residues long. CDR3 protein: CSVQKPLLAGGTNEQFF. CDR3 nucleotide sequence: TGCAGCGTTCAAAAGCCCTTACTAGCGGGAGGGACTAATGAGCAGTTCTTC.

This clonotype qualifies as medium-sized (0.01 to 0.1%). This chain links TRBV20-1 with TRBJ2-5; TRBD1 is a possible D gene (5 bases). CDR1 and CDR2 (germline): DFQATT, SNEGSKA (reference sequence). The V end was cut by 5 bases, the J end by 0 bases, with 7 bases between. The CDR3 length is 12 residues. Here the CDR3 reads CSAWTNQETQYF. The CDR3 bases are TGCAGTGCTTGGACAAACCAAGAGACCCAGTACTTC.

The chain links TRBV7-3 to TRBJ2-3; 8 nucleotides agree with TRBD2. This CDR3 spans 17 amino acids. Looked up from germline, CDR1 is SGHTA and CDR2 is FQGTGA. Trimming at V came to 2 bases and at J to 6 bases, leaving 13 bases not matched to a gene. CDR3 amino acids: CASSLPKAGDSPDTQYF. DNA of the CDR3: TGTGCCAGCAGCTTACCCAAAGCGGGAGATTCCCCGGATACGCAGTATTTT.

The J gene is TRBJ1-1, the V gene TRBV9, with D possibly matching TRBD1 (6 bases). Trimming took off 2 bases at V and 2 bases at J, with 7 bases between the two ends. The CDR3 sequence is 13 residues long. Germline CDR1 SGDLS, CDR2 YYNGEE. Written as DNA, the CDR3 is TGTGCCAGCAGCGTGGACAGCAACACTGAAGCTTTCTTT. Protein: CASSVDSNTEAFF.

This clonotype was picked up many times. A single base separates this from a much larger clone, so it may be a read error. This chain connects TRBV15 to TRBJ2-4; a weak D match, TRBD1 (6 bases). There are 14 residues in the CDR3. The ends were cut back, 1 base at V and 6 bases at J, with 10 bases in the middle. CDR1 LNHNV and CDR2 YYDKDF come from the germline V gene (reference sequence). The CDR3 loop is CATSRAGVGNIQYF. As DNA, the CDR3 is TGTGCCACCAGCAGAGCAGGGGTCGGAAACATTCAGTACTTC.

V gene TRBV19 combines with J gene TRBJ1-2, with D uncertain. The V end lost 2 bases, the J end lost 5 bases, and 12 bases lay between the germline ends. The germline V gene has CDR1 LNHDA and CDR2 SQIVND (reference sequence). The length of the CDR3 is 14 residues. The CDR3 sequence: CASSIFGVEYGYTF. The DNA for the CDR3 is TGTGCCAGTAGTATATTCGGGGTGGAGTATGGCTACACCTTC. The entire variable domain, with the rest obtained from reference TRBV19 and TRBJ1-2, is as follows: DGGITQSPKYLFRKEGQNVTLSCEQNLNHDAMYWYRQDPGQGLRLIYYSQIVNDFQKGDIAEGYSVSREKKESFPLTVTSAQKNPTAFYLCASSIFGVEYGYTFGSGTRLTVV.

Concerning this clonotype: A much more abundant neighbour one base away suggests this may be a read error. The V call is TRBV7-8, the J call TRBJ1-2, with TRBD1 as a possible D gene (5 bases). The V gene's germline CDR1 is SGHVS and CDR2 FQNEAQ. The CDR3 has 11 amino acids. Between the trimmed V and J ends, which lost 6 bases and 8 bases, there was a span of 10 bases. The CDR3 nucleotides are TGTGCCAGCAGTCCAGGGTGGGGCTACACCTTC. Translating gives CASSPGWGYTF.

The CDR3 DNA reads as TGTGCCACCAGCAGAGATTCGCGGGAGATCAATGAGCAGTTCTTC. Protein sequence: CATSRDSREINEQFF. The rearrangement uses TRBV15 and TRBJ2-1; TRBD2 agrees at 7 bases. Germline V gene lookup returns CDR1 LNHNV and CDR2 YYDKDF (reference sequence). The trim removed 0 bases at V and 6 bases at J, leaving 5 bases unmatched. The CDR3 consists of 15 residues.

The chain couples TRBV9 to TRBJ2-5; TRBD1 matches at 7 bases. J was trimmed by 4 bases and V by 3 bases; bases with no gene match: 9. The CDR3 extends over 15 amino acids. Germline values: CDR1 SGDLS, CDR2 YYNGEE. The CDR3 DNA follows: TGTGCCAGCAGCGGTTCGAAAGGGGGCGGAGAGACCCAGTACTTC. Its protein product is CASSGSKGGGETQYF.

Within the sample, this clonotype is medium-sized. The V and J genes are TRBV7-2 and TRBJ2-7, with unresolved D. Germline CDR1 and CDR2: SGHTA and FQGNSA. The CDR3 runs 15 residues. The germline V and J ends were trimmed by 3 bases and 6 bases, with 18 bases remaining between them. CDR3: CASSFIGGVGSEQYF. Written as DNA, the CDR3 is TGTGCCAGCAGCTTTATAGGCGGAGTGGGTAGCGAGCAGTACTTC.

In the case of this clonotype: Sequence at one end of the junction differs from germline and may be a read error. The genes are TRBV6-5 and TRBJ2-5; 8 nucleotides line up with TRBD2. Per germline, CDR1 MNHEY and CDR2 SVGAGI. The CDR3 spans 14 residues. The CDR3 DNA is TGCGCCAGCAGTCCCGGACTAGCAAGGGAGACCCAGTACTTC. This encodes CASSPGLARETQYF.

By share of the sample, this clonotype is medium-sized. The rearrangement links TRBV29-1 to TRBJ2-7, with 8 bases fitting TRBD1. Germline values: CDR1 SQVTM, CDR2 ANQGSEA. V lost 2 bases to trimming and J lost 4 bases; unmatched junction nucleotides: 4. CDR3 size: 13 residues. In nucleotides, the CDR3 is TGCAGCGTTGAAAAGGACAGGGATTACGAGCAGTACTTC. It is translated as CSVEKDRDYEQYF.